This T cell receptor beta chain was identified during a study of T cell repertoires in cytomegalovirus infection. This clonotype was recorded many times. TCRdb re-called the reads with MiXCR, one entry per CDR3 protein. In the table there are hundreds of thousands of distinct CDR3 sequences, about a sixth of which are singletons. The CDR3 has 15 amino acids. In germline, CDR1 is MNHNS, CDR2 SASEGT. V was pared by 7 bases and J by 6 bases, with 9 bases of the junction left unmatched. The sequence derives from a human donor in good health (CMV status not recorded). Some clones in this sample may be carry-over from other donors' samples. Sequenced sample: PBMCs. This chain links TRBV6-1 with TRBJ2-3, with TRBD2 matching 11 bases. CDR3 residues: CASIRNSGGDDTQYF. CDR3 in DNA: TGTGCCAGCATTCGTAATAGCGGGGGGGACGATACGCAGTATTTT.